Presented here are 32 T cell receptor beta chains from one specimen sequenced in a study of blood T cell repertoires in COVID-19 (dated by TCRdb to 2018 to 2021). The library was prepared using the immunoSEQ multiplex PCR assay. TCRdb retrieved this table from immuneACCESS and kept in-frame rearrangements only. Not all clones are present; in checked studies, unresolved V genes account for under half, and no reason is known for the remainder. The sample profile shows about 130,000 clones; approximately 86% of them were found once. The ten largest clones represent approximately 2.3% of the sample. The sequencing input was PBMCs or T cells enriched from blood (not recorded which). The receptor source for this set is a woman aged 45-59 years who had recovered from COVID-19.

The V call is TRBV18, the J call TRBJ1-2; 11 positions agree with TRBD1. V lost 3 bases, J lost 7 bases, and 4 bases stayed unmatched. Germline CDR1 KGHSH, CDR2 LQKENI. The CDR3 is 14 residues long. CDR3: CASSPGQGAPGYTF. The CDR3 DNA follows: TGTGCCAGCTCACCTGGACAGGGGGCTCCTGGCTACACCTTC.

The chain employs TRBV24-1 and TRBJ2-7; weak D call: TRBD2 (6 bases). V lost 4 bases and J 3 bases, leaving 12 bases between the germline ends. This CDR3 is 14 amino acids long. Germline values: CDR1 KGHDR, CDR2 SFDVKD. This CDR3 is CATSESLRDYEQYF. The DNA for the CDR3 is TGTGCCACCAGTGAGTCCTTGCGGGACTACGAGCAGTACTTC.

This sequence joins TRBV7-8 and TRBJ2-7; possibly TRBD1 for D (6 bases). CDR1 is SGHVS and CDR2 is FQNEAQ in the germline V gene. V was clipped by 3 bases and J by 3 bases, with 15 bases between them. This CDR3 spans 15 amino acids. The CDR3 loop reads CASSFPTGGIYEQYF. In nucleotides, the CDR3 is TGTGCCAGCAGCTTCCCGACAGGAGGAATCTACGAGCAGTACTTC.

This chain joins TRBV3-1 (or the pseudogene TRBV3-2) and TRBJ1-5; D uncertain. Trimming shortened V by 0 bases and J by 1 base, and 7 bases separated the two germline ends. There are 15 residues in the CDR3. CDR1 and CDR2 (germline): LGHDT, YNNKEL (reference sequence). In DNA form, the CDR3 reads TGTGCCAGCAGCCAAGATTGGCAAAGCAATCAGCCCCAGCATTTT. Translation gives CASSQDWQSNQPQHF.

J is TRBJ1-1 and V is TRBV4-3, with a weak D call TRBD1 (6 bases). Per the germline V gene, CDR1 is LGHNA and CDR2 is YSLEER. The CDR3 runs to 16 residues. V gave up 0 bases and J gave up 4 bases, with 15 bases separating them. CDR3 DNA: TGCGCCAGCAGCCAAGATTCCAACAGGGTGGGCACTGAAGCTTTCTTT. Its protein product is CASSQDSNRVGTEAFF.

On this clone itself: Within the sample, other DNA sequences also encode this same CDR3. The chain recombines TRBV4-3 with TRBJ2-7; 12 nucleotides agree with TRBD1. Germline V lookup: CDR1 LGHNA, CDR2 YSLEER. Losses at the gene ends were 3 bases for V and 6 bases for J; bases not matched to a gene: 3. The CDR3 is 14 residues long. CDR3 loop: CASSQGQGAREQYF. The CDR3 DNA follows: TGCGCCAGCAGCCAGGGACAGGGGGCCCGCGAGCAGTACTTC.

CDR3 in amino acids: CASTPVASGTDTQYF. DNA for the CDR3: TGTGCCAGCACCCCCGTAGCTAGCGGCACAGATACGCAGTATTTT. The chain uses TRBV6-5 and TRBJ2-3; the D gene is possibly TRBD2 (6 bases). The CDR3 is made up of 15 amino acids. Germline CDR1 is MNHEY and CDR2 is SVGAGI. V was shortened by 7 bases and J by 1 base, with 15 bases between the two germline ends.

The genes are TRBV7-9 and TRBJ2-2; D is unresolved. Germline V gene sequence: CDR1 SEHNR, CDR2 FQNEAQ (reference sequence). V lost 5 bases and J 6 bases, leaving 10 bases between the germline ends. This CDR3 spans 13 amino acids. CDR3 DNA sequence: TGTGCCAGCAGCCTCCATGCGCCCGGGGAGCTGTTTTTT. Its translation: CASSLHAPGELFF.

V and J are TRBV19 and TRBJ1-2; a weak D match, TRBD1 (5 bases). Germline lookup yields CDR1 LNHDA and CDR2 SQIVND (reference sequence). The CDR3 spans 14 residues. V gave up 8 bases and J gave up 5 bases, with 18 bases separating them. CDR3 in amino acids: CASLLTVGAYGYTF. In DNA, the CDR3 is TGTGCCAGTCTACTCACAGTTGGGGCGTATGGCTACACCTTC.

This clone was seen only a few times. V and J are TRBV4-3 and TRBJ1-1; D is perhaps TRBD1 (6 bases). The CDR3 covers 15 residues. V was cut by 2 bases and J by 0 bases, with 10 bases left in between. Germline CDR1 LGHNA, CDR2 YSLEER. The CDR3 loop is CASSQNRVMNTEAFF. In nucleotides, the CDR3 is TGCGCCAGCAGCCAAAACAGGGTCATGAACACTGAAGCTTTCTTT.

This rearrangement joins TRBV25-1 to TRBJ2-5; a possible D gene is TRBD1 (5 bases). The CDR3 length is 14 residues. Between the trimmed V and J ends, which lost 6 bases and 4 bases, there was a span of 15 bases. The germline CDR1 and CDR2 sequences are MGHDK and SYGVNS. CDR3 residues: CASRPLGAPETQYF. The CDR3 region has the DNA TGTGCCAGCAGACCCCTAGGGGCCCCAGAGACCCAGTACTTC.

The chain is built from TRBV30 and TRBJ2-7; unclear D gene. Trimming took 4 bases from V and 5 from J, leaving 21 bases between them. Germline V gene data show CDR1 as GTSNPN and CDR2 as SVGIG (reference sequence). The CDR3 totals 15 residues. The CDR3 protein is CAWNTGGARVHEQYF. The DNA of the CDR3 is TGTGCCTGGAACACCGGCGGAGCTCGTGTCCACGAGCAGTACTTC.

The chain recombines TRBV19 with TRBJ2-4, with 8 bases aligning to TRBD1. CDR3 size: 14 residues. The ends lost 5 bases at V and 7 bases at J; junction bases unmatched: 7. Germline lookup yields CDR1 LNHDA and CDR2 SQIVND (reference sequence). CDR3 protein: CASSDQGAGNIQYF. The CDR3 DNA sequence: TGTGCCAGTAGTGACCAGGGGGCAGGGAACATTCAGTACTTC.

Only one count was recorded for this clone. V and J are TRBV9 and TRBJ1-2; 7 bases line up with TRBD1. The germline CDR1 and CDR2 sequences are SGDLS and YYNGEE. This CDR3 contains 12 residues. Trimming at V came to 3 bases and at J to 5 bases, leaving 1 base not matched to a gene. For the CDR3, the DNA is TGTGCCAGCAGCGGACAGGGTTATGGCTACACCTTC. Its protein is CASSGQGYGYTF.

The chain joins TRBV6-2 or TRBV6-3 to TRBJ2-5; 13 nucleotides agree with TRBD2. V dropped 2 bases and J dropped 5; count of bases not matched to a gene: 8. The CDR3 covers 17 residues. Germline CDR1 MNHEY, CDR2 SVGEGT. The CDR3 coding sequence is TGTGCCAGCAGTTACCCGACTAGCGGGGGGCCGGGGGAGACCCAGTACTTC. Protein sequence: CASSYPTSGGPGETQYF.

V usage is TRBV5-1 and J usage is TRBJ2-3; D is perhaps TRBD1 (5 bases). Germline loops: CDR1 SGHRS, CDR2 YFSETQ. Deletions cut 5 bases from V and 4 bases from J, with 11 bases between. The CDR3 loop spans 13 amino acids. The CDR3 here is CASSSQGSDTQYF. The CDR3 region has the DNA TGCGCCAGCAGTTCCCAGGGTTCAGATACGCAGTATTTT.

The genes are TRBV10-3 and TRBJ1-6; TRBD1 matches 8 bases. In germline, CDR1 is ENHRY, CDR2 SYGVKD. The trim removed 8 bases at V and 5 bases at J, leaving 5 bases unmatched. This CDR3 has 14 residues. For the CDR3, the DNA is TGTGCCATCCGGGCGGGACAGGATAATTCACCCCTCCACTTT. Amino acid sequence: CAIRAGQDNSPLHF.

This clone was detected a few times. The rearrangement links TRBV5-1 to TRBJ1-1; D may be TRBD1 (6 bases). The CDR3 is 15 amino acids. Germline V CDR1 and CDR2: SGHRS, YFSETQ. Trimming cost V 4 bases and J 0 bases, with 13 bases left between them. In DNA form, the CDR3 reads TGCGCCAGCAGCCTTCCGACAGGCATGAACACTGAAGCTTTCTTT. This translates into CASSLPTGMNTEAFF.

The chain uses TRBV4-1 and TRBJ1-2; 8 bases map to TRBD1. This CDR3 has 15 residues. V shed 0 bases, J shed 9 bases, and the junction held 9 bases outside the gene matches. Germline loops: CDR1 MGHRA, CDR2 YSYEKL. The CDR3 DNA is TGCGCCAGCAGCCAAGATCAGGGGACAGGCTGGAGCTACACCTTC. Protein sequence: CASSQDQGTGWSYTF.

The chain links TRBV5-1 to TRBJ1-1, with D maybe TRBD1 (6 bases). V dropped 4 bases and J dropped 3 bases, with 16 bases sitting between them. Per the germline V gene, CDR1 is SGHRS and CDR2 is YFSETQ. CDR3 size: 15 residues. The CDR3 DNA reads TGCGCCAGCAGCCCACAGGGTTTGGCGTACACTGAAGCTTTCTTT. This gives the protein CASSPQGLAYTEAFF.

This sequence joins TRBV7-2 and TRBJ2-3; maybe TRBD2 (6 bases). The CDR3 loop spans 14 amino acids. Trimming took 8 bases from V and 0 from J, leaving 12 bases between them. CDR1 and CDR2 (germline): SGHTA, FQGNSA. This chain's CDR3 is CASAPGLSTDTQYF. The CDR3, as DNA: TGTGCCAGCGCCCCGGGACTTAGCACAGATACGCAGTATTTT.

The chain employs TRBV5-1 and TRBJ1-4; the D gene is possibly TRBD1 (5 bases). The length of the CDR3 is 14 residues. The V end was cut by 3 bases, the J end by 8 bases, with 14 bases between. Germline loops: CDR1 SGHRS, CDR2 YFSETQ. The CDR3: CASSSWGVREKLFF. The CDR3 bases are TGCGCCAGCAGCTCGTGGGGGGTGCGAGAAAAACTGTTTTTT.

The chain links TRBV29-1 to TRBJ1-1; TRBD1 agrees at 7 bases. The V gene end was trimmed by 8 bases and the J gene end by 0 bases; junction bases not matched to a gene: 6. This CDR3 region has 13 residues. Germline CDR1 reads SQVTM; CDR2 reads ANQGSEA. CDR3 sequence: CSTRQGVNTEAFF. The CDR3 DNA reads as TGCAGCACCCGACAGGGAGTGAACACTGAAGCTTTCTTT.

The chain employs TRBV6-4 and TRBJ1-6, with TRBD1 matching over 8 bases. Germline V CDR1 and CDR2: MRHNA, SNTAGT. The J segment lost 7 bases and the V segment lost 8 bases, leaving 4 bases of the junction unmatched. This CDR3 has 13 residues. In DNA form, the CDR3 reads TGTGCCAGCCGGACAGGGACCAATTCACCCCTCCACTTT. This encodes CASRTGTNSPLHF.

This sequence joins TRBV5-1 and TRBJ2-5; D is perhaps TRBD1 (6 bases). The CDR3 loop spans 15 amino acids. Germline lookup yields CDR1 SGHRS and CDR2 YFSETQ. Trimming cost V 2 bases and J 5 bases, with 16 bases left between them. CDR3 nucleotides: TGCGCCAGCAGCTTCACACAGGGTTTAGGGGAGACCCAGTACTTC. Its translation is CASSFTQGLGETQYF. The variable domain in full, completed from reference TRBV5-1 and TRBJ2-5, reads KAGVTQTPRYLIKTRGQQVTLSCSPISGHRSVSWYQQTPGQGLQFLFEYFSETQRNKGNFPGRFSGRQFSNSRSEMNVSTLELGDSALYLCASSFTQGLGETQYFGPGTRLLVL.

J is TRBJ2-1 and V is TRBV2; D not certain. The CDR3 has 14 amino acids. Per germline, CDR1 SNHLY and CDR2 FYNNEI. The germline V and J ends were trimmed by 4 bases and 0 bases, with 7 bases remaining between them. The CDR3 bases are TGTGCCAGCAGTGGTTTCCTCTCCTACAATGAGCAGTTCTTC. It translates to CASSGFLSYNEQFF.

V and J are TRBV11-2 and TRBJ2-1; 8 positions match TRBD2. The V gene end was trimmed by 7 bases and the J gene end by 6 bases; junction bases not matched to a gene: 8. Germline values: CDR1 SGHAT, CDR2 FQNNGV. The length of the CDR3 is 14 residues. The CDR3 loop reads CASTPGGVSNEQFF. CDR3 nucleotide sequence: TGTGCCAGCACCCCGGGGGGGGTGAGCAATGAGCAGTTCTTC. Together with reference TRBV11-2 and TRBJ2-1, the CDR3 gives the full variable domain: EAGVAQSPRYKIIEKRQSVAFWCNPISGHATLYWYQQILGQGPKLLIQFQNNGVVDDSQLPKDRFSAERLKGVDSTLKIQPAKLEDSAVYLCASTPGGVSNEQFFGPGTRLTVL.

CDR3 region: CASSPGYGYEQYF. DNA for the CDR3: TGTGCCAGCAGCCCCGGGTACGGCTACGAGCAGTACTTC. J is TRBJ2-7 and V is TRBV5-5; D gene unclear. Trimming stripped 4 bases from V and 3 bases from J, with 11 bases between. Per germline, CDR1 SGHKS and CDR2 YYEKEE (reference sequence). CDR3 length equals 13 residues.

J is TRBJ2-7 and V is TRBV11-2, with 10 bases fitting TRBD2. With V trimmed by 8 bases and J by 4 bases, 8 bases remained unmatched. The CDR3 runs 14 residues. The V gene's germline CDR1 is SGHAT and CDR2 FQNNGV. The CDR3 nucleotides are TGTGCCAGCCGGGGTAGCGGGGGGCCATACGAGCAGTACTTC. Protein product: CASRGSGGPYEQYF.

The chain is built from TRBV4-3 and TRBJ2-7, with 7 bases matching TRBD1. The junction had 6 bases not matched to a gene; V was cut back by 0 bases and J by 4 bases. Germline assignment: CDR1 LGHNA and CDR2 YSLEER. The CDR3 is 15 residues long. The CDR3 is CASSQEDRGPYEQYF. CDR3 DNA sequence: TGCGCCAGCAGCCAAGAGGATAGGGGGCCTTACGAGCAGTACTTC.

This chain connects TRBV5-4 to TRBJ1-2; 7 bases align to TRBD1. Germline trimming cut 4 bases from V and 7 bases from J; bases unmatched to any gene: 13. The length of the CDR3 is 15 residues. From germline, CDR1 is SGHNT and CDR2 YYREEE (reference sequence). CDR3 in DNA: TGTGCCAGCAGCACGGAGATACAGGGGAGAGGTGGCTACACCTTC. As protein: CASSTEIQGRGGYTF.

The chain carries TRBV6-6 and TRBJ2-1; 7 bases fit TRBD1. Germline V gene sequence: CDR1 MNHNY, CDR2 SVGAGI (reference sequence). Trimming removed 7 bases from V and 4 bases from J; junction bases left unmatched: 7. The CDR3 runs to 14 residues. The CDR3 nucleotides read TGTGCCAGCATCGAGAGGGGGCAATACAATGAGCAGTTCTTC. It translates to CASIERGQYNEQFF.